The 16 T cell receptor beta chains below come from one sample, sequenced in a study of T cells in Graves' hyperthyroidism and ophthalmopathy. Authors of the study amplified TCR beta CDR3 regions from RNA transcripts. HTBI primers drove first-round RT-PCR of the TCR CDR3. TCRdb fed the multiplex PCR reads into MiXCR, producing one record per CDR3 protein. This repertoire shows a few hundred thousand distinct CDR3 sequences, approximately 15% found once; its top ten account for about a fifth. The sample consisted of blood. Receptor source: a man aged 30-40 years with Graves' hyperthyroidism that later progressed to Graves' ophthalmopathy.

The rearrangement links TRBV10-3 to TRBJ2-7; tentatively, D is TRBD2 (5 bases). The CDR3 is 11 amino acids. Trimming pared 8 bases from V and 0 bases from J, leaving 5 bases between. Germline CDR1 and CDR2: ENHRY and SYGVKD. In nucleotides, the CDR3 is TGTGCCATCGGGAGCTCCTACGAGCAGTACTTC. Encoded protein: CAIGSSYEQYF.

This clonotype showed up just a few times. This chain connects TRBV7-9 to TRBJ1-3; possibly TRBD1 for D (5 bases). With 2 bases removed from V and 4 bases from J, the gap between germline ends came to 12 bases. The CDR3 length is 15 residues. CDR1 SEHNR and CDR2 FQNEAQ come from the germline V gene (reference sequence). The DNA of the CDR3 is TGTGCCAGCAGCTTAAAGGCCCAGGGAGGAAACACCATATATTTT. Translating gives CASSLKAQGGNTIYF.

This clonotype occurred many times. The chain uses TRBV2 and TRBJ1-1, with 8 bases matching TRBD1. The J segment lost 4 bases and the V segment lost 4 bases, leaving 5 bases of the junction unmatched. This CDR3 has 14 amino acids. Germline loops: CDR1 SNHLY, CDR2 FYNNEI. The CDR3 sequence is CASSVPQGGTEAFF. DNA for the CDR3: TGTGCCAGCAGTGTTCCACAGGGGGGCACTGAAGCTTTCTTT.

This sequence joins TRBV3-1 and TRBJ1-6, with D unclear. The V end lost 0 bases, the J end lost 7 bases, and 7 bases lay between the germline ends. There are 14 residues in the CDR3. Germline values: CDR1 LGHDT, CDR2 YNNKEL (reference sequence). CDR3 amino acids: CASSQDMRNSPLHF. The CDR3 DNA is TGTGCCAGCAGCCAAGATATGCGAAATTCACCCCTCCACTTT.

This clonotype was detected many times. This sequence joins TRBV5-1 and TRBJ1-6; D is unresolved. CDR1 is SGHRS, CDR2 YFSETQ, per germline. The CDR3 length is 13 residues. The V and J ends lost 4 bases and 14 bases respectively, with 16 bases between them. This chain's CDR3 is CASSPDVGRALHF. The CDR3 DNA sequence: TGCGCCAGCAGCCCCGACGTGGGTCGGGCCCTCCACTTT. The full variable domain, rest sourced from reference TRBV5-1 and TRBJ1-6, is KAGVTQTPRYLIKTRGQQVTLSCSPISGHRSVSWYQQTPGQGLQFLFEYFSETQRNKGNFPGRFSGRQFSNSRSEMNVSTLELGDSALYLCASSPDVGRALHFGNGTRLTVT.

This clonotype was seen more than once but under ten times. A much larger clone lies one base from this, so it may be a read error. V gene TRBV7-9 combines with J gene TRBJ2-7; D uncertain. Germline values: CDR1 SEHNR, CDR2 FQNEAQ (reference sequence). Trimming cost V 2 bases and J 1 base, with 3 bases left between them. The CDR3 contains 12 residues. CDR3: CASSLMSYEQYF. The DNA of the CDR3 is TGTGCCAGCAGCTTAATGTCCTACGAGCAGTACTTC. The complete variable domain, with remaining parts taken from reference TRBV7-9 and TRBJ2-7, reads DTGVSQNPRHKITKRGQNVTFRCDPISEHNRLYWYRQTLGQGPEFLTYFQNEAQLEKSRLLSDRFSAERPKGSFSTLEIQRTEQGDSAMYLCASSLMSYEQYFGPGTRLTVT.

This chain links TRBV11-3 with TRBJ2-2; a weak D match, TRBD2 (6 bases). The CDR3 has 16 residues. The germline V and J ends were trimmed by 3 bases and 7 bases, with 18 bases remaining between them. Germline loops: CDR1 SGHNT, CDR2 YENEEA. This CDR3 is CASSFFLIGGVGELFF. CDR3 nucleotides: TGTGCCAGCAGCTTCTTCCTTATAGGAGGGGTCGGGGAGCTGTTTTTT.

The chain carries TRBV28 and TRBJ2-4; D might be TRBD1 (5 bases). Germline CDR1 is MDHEN and CDR2 is SYDVKM. The CDR3 totals 13 residues. V gave up 8 bases and J gave up 0 bases, with 8 bases separating them. The CDR3 is CASLQGAKNIQYF. The CDR3 nucleotides read TGTGCCAGCCTGCAGGGAGCCAAAAACATTCAGTACTTC.

The V gene is TRBV7-3, the J gene TRBJ2-4; 8 bases are shared with TRBD1. The length of the CDR3 is 17 residues. Germline V CDR1 and CDR2: SGHTA, FQGTGA. J gave up 8 bases and V 2 bases, and 14 bases lay outside the gene matches. The CDR3 bases are TGTGCCAGCAGCTTATGGGACAGGAGGCCAATGGGAGACATTCAGTACTTC. The encoded protein is CASSLWDRRPMGDIQYF.

The V gene is TRBV9, the J gene TRBJ2-7; 8 nucleotides match TRBD2. Per germline, CDR1 SGDLS and CDR2 YYNGEE. The CDR3 covers 16 residues. V shed 0 bases and J 3 bases; nucleotides not matched to a gene: 8. CDR3 sequence reads: CASSVDFSGAFYEQYF. The CDR3 nucleotides read TGTGCCAGCAGCGTAGATTTTAGCGGGGCCTTCTACGAGCAGTACTTC.

About this clonotype itself: The junction does not match germline at one end; this may be a read error. The chain links TRBV4-1 to TRBJ2-5; D might be TRBD1 (5 bases). From germline, CDR1 is MGHRA and CDR2 YSYEKL. This CDR3 is built from 15 residues. The CDR3 region is CASSQEFQGQETQYF. Here the CDR3 DNA reads TGTGCCAGCAGCCAAGAGTTCCAGGGACAAGAGACCCAGTACTTC.

In this sample, this clonotype turned up many times. The gene calls are TRBV20-1 and TRBJ1-2; TRBD1 is a possible D gene (6 bases). The CDR3 has 13 residues. Germline V lookup: CDR1 DFQATT, CDR2 SNEGSKA (reference sequence). Trimming removed 5 bases from V and 2 bases from J, with 12 bases in between. CDR3 sequence reads: CSAYRTANYGYTF. For the CDR3, the DNA is TGCAGTGCTTATAGGACAGCAAACTATGGCTACACCTTC.

At least ten counts were recorded for this clonotype. Here the CDR3 reads CASSESRYEQYF. CDR3 sequence (DNA): TGTGCCAGCAGTGAAAGTAGATACGAGCAGTACTTC. The rearrangement joins TRBV6-1 to TRBJ2-7, with no clear D. The germline CDR1 and CDR2 sequences are MNHNS and SASEGT. Trimming cost V 2 bases and J 4 bases, with 6 bases left between them. The CDR3 has 12 residues.

This clonotype was detected only a few times. The rearrangement joins TRBV7-2 to TRBJ2-7, with TRBD2 matching over 7 bases. With V trimmed by 2 bases and J by 3 bases, 10 bases remained unmatched. Germline CDR1 and CDR2: SGHTA and FQGNSA. This CDR3 is 16 amino acids long. CDR3 bases: TGTGCCAGCAGCTTAAGGGAGGGTACGGGGGGCTACGAGCAGTACTTC. Its translation: CASSLREGTGGYEQYF.

The V and J genes are TRBV11-3 and TRBJ2-5; 7 nucleotides line up with TRBD2. The trim removed 1 base at V and 5 bases at J, leaving 13 bases unmatched. CDR3 size: 17 residues. Germline-derived CDR1 and CDR2 are SGHNT and YENEEA. CDR3 coding DNA: TGTGCCAGCAGCTTAGGGGTTGGACTAGGGAAATTGGAGACCCAGTACTTC. Translating gives CASSLGVGLGKLETQYF. Variable domain in full (rest from reference TRBV11-3 and TRBJ2-5): EAGVVQSPRYKIIEKKQPVAFWCNPISGHNTLYWYLQNLGQGPELLIRYENEEAVDDSQLPKDRFSAERLKGVDSTLKIQPAELGDSAVYLCASSLGVGLGKLETQYFGPGTRLLVL.

This clonotype was recorded at least ten times. V usage is TRBV12-3 or TRBV12-4 and J usage is TRBJ1-3; D uncertain. The length of the CDR3 is 15 residues. Trimming removed 5 bases at V and 0 bases at J, with 11 bases between. CDR3 nucleotide sequence: TGTGCCAGCAGTCCTCGGGTCTCCTCTGGAAACACCATATATTTT. This translates into CASSPRVSSGNTIYF.